Listed here is a single T cell receptor (beta chain). Its target antigen remains unknown. Base qualities were left out, and no much larger clone turns up one base away. The record originates from a study of control samples from healthy donors and cancer patients (dated by TCRdb to the early 2020s). The germline V gene (reference sequence) sets CDR1 to LGHDT and CDR2 to YNNKEL. Measured from the cysteine to the phenylalanine, the CDR3 is 19 residues long. The kept DNA is CDR3 alone, 57 bases in frame from the first base. V is pruned by 0 bases and J by 1 base, leaving 6 bases of the junction without a gene match. Receptors were amplified or captured by the immunoSEQ multiplex PCR assay. The immuneACCESS repertoire file appears here via TCRdb, limited to in-frame rearrangements. These files lack a portion of the clones; in checked studies, under half of the deficit traces to unresolved V genes, and the cause of the others is not known. This sample gives 160,000 or so clones in total; about 94% of them show up just once. The biggest ten clones account for about 2.4% of the sample.

This TCR came from a man in his fifties in good health. Sequencing was performed on blood. This receptor chain uses TRBV3-1 (or the pseudogene TRBV3-2) and TRBJ2-3, with 14 junctional bases fitting TRBD2. In nucleotides, the sequence is TGTGCCAGCAGCCAAGACAGGGGGGGACTAGCGGGAGGCACAGATACGCAGTATTTT. It is translated as CASSQDRGGLAGGTDTQYF.